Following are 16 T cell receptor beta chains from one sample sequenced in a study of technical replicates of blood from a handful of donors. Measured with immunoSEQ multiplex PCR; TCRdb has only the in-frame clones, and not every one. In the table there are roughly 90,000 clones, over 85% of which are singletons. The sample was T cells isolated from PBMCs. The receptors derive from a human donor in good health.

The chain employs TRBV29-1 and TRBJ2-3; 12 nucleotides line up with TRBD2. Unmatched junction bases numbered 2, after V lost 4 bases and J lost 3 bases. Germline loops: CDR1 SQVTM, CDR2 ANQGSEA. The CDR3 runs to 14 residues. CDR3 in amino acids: CSVVGTSGTDTQYF. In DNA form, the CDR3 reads TGCAGCGTTGTAGGGACTAGCGGGACAGATACGCAGTATTTT.

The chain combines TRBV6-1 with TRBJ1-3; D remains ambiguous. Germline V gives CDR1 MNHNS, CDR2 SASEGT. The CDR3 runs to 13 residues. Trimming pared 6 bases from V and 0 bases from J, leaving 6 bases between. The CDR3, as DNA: TGTGCCAGCAGGCACAGCTCTGGAAACACCATATATTTT. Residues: CASRHSSGNTIYF.

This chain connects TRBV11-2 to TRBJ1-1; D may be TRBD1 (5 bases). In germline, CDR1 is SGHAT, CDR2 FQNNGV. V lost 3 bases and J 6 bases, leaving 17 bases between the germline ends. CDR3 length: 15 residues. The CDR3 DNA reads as TGTGCCAGCAGCTTCCTAACACCAGGGTGGGCTGAAGCTTTCTTT. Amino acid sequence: CASSFLTPGWAEAFF.

Written as DNA, the CDR3 is TGTGCCAGCAGCCTGACTGTCGTTAGCGCGGCTAGCACAGATACGCAGTATTTT. Translating it yields CASSLTVVSAASTDTQYF. This rearrangement joins TRBV4-2 to TRBJ2-3, with TRBD2 as a possible D gene (5 bases). This CDR3 contains 18 residues. Germline lookup yields CDR1 LGHNA and CDR2 YNFKEQ. V gave up 4 bases and J gave up 0 bases, with 20 bases separating them.

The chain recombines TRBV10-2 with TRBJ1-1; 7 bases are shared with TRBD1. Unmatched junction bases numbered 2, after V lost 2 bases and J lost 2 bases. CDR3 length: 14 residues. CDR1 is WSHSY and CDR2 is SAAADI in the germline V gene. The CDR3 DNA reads TGCGCCAGCAGTGAGAGACAGGGTAACACTGAAGCTTTCTTT. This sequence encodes CASSERQGNTEAFF.

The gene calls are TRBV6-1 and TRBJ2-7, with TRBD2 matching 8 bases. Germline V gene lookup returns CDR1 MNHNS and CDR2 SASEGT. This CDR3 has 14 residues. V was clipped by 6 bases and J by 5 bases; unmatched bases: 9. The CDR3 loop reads CASRPGGSSNEQYF. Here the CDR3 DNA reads TGTGCCAGCAGGCCGGGGGGGAGTAGCAACGAGCAGTACTTC.

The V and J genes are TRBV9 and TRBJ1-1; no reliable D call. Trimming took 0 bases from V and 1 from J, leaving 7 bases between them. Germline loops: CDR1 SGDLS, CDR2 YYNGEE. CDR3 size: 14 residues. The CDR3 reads CASSVGEGNTEAFF. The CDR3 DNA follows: TGTGCCAGCAGCGTAGGGGAGGGGAACACTGAAGCTTTCTTT.

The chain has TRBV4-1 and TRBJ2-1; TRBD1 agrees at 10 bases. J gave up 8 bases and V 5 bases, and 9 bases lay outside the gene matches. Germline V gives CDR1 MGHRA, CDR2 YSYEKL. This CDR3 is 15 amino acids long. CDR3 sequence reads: CASSKGQGVGDEQFF. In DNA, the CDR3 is TGCGCCAGCAGCAAAGGACAGGGGGTCGGCGATGAGCAGTTCTTC.

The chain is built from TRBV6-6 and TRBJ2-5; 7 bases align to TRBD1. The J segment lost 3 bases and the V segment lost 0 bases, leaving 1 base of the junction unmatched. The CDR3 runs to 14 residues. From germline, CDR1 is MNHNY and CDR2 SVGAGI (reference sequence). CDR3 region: CASSYSTGKETQYF. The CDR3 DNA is TGTGCCAGCAGTTACTCGACAGGGAAAGAGACCCAGTACTTC.

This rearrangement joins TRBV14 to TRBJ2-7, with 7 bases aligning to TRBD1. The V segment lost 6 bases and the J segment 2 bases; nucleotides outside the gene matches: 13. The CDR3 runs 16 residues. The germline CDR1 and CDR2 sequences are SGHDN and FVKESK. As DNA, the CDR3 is TGTGCCAGCAGATATACAGGGGATTCCCGCCCCTACGAGCAGTACTTC. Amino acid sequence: CASRYTGDSRPYEQYF.

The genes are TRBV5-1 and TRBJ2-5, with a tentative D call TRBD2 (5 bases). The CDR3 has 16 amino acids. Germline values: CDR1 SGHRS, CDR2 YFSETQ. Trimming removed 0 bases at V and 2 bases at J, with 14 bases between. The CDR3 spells CASSLGGPGEQETQYF. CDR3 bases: TGCGCCAGCAGCTTGGGGGGTCCTGGGGAGCAAGAGACCCAGTACTTC.

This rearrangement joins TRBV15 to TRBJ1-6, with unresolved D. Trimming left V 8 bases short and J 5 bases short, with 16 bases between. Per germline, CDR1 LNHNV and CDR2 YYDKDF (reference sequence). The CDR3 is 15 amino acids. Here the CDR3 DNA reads TGTGCCACCCGGAGGGCCAGCGGGGATAATTCACCCCTCCACTTT. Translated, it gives CATRRASGDNSPLHF.

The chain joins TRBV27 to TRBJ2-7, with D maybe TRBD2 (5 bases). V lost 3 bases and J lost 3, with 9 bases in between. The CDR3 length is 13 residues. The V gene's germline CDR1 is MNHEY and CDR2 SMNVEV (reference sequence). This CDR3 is CASSFGRLYEQYF. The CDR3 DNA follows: TGTGCCAGCAGTTTTGGGAGACTCTACGAGCAGTACTTC.

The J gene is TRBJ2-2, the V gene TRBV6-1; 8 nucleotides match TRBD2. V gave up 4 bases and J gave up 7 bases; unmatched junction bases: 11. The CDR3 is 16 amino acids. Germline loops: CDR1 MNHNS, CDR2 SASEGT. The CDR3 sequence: CASSAERGPLGGELFF. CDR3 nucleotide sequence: TGTGCCAGCAGTGCAGAGCGGGGGCCCCTGGGCGGGGAGCTGTTTTTT.

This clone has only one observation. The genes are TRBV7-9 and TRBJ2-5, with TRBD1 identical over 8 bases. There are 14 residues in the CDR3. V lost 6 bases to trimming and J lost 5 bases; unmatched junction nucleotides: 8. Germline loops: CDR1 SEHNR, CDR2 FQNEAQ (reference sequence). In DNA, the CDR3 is TGTGCCAGCAGTTGGACAGGGCTTTCGGAGACCCAGTACTTC. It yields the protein CASSWTGLSETQYF.

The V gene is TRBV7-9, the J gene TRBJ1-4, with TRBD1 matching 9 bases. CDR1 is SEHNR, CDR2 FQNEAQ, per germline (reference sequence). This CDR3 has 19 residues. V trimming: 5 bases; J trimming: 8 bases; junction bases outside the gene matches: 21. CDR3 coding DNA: TGTGCCAGCAGCCCGCGCTCCGGGACAGGGTTGTGGGAGGAGGAAAAACTGTTTTTT. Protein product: CASSPRSGTGLWEEEKLFF.